The 6 T cell receptor beta chains below all came from one sample that was sequenced in a study of regulatory T cells in long-lasting Graves disease. Arm-PCR of CDR3 regions and iRepertoire HTBI primers were the basis on which TCR beta libraries were built. Via MiXCR, TCRdb re-called the multiplex PCR reads, giving one row per CDR3 protein. Among a few hundred thousand distinct CDR3 sequences listed, roughly 15% were seen once. As for time point: newly diagnosed GD, antithyroid drugs for less than 3 months. RNA from PBMCs was the source of the TCR library. These records were also assigned to another study, of T cells in Graves' hyperthyroidism and ophthalmopathy.

This material consisted of peripheral blood mononuclear cells (PBMCs), taken at new diagnosis, from a patient treated with antithyroid drugs. These receptors were collected from a woman between 40 and 50 years old with Graves disease.

There are many counts of this clonotype. The rearrangement uses TRBV5-1 and TRBJ2-7; either TRBD1 or TRBD2 may supply D (5 bases each). V was shortened by 2 bases and J by 2 bases, with 14 bases between the two germline ends. This CDR3 region has 15 residues. CDR1 is SGHRS, CDR2 YFSETQ, per germline. CDR3: CASSFGGPVTYEQYF. The CDR3 nucleotides read TGCGCCAGCAGCTTTGGGGGACCTGTAACCTACGAGCAGTACTTC.

The genes are TRBV6-2 or TRBV6-3 and TRBJ2-5; 7 positions match TRBD2. Germline loops: CDR1 MNHEY, CDR2 SVGEGT. The CDR3 is made up of 16 amino acids. V lost 2 bases, J lost 5 bases, and 11 bases stayed unmatched. The CDR3 loop reads CASSYVGGPFGETQYF. DNA for the CDR3: TGTGCCAGCAGTTACGTGGGAGGGCCCTTCGGGGAGACCCAGTACTTC.

This clonotype was picked up a small number of times. The rearrangement uses TRBV6-2 or TRBV6-3 and TRBJ2-7; 8 nucleotides align to TRBD2. Germline V gene lookup returns CDR1 MNHEY and CDR2 SVGEGT. This CDR3 region has 15 residues. Trimming took 6 bases from V and 7 from J; bases not matched to a gene: 14. The CDR3 here is CASRTGGRPLAEQYF. CDR3 bases: TGTGCCAGCAGAACGGGCGGGAGGCCTCTTGCGGAGCAGTACTTC.

This clonotype was counted at least ten times. The V call is TRBV30, the J call TRBJ1-1; D unclear. Trimming removed 5 bases from V and 5 bases from J, with 12 bases in between. Germline CDR1 is GTSNPN and CDR2 is SVGIG (reference sequence). The CDR3 totals 12 residues. CDR3 sequence reads: CAWGSGSTEAFF. Here the CDR3 DNA reads TGTGCCTGGGGAAGTGGGAGTACTGAAGCTTTCTTT. Full variable domain (rest looked up from reference TRBV30 and TRBJ1-1): SQTIHQWPATLVQPVGSPLSLECTVEGTSNPNLYWYRQAAGRGLQLLFYSVGIGQISSEVPQNLSASRPQDRQFILSSKKLLLSDSGFYLCAWGSGSTEAFFGQGTRLTVV.

This clonotype was counted ten times or more. The genes are TRBV28 and TRBJ1-2, with D hard to call. V lost 3 bases, J lost 10 bases, and 9 bases lay in between. Germline CDR1 and CDR2: MDHEN and SYDVKM. There are 11 residues in the CDR3. CDR3: CASSFGQLYTF. As DNA, the CDR3 is TGTGCCAGCAGTTTCGGGCAGCTCTACACCTTC.

This clonotype was observed at least ten times. The CDR3 here is CASSKGRYTEAFF. The CDR3 DNA reads TGTGCCAGCAGCAAAGGACGGTACACTGAAGCTTTCTTT. The rearrangement joins TRBV7-2 to TRBJ1-1; D is uncertain. The CDR3 runs to 13 residues. The V gene's germline CDR1 is SGHTA and CDR2 FQGNSA. V shed 5 bases and J shed 3 bases, with 10 bases lying between them. The whole variable domain, filled in from reference TRBV7-2 and TRBJ1-1, reads GAGVSQSPSNKVTEKGKDVELRCDPISGHTALYWYRQSLGQGLEFLIYFQGNSAPDKSGLPSDRFSAERTGGSVSTLTIQRTQQEDSAVYLCASSKGRYTEAFFGQGTRLTVV.